This T cell receptor beta chain was recovered during a study of identifying expanded T cells in peripheral blood. Whole-study results and caveats: Two-week clone count variance significantly increased as total template count grew.

Only in-frame clones appear in the TCRdb table, and some are missing; sequencing was by immunoSEQ multiplex PCR. The sample contains 85,000 to 90,000 clones, approximately 86% of which appear only once. The CDR3 contains 15 residues. The germline V and J ends were trimmed by 5 bases and 0 bases, with 15 bases remaining between them. Per the germline V gene, CDR1 is GTSNPN and CDR2 is SVGIG (reference sequence). In regard to this clone: Its antigen remains unidentified.

No infections or other immune events were documented during collection. The TCR was taken from a person aged 18 to 75 in good health. Sequenced material: blood. This rearrangement joins TRBV30 to TRBJ2-3; unclear D gene. The CDR3 nucleotides read TGTGCCTGGGCTTCTTTTATTTCCAGCACAGATACGCAGTATTTT. This sequence encodes CAWASFISSTDTQYF.